This is a list of T cell receptor beta chains from one sample in a study of PD-L1 blockade in urothelial cancer. The method was immunoSEQ multiplex PCR; TCRdb's version includes in-frame clones alone and lacks a portion of them. This sample yields tens of thousands of clones, of which roughly 84% are seen a single time; approximately 10% belongs to the top ten. This specimen consisted of PBMCs, obtained around atezolizumab (anti-PD-L1) treatment. These receptor sequences come from a woman in her 70s with urothelial cancer. The CDR3 runs from the conserved cysteine through the conserved F or W. A D gene is named only where the DNA matches it firmly. The listing skips clone size in some rows; elsewhere it reads once, few, many or a size class.

length | J | size | D | V | CDR3 | DNA
14 | TRBJ2-7 | . | . | TRBV5-1 | CASSSPTGIYEQYF | TGCGCCAGCAGCTCTCCGACAGGAATCTACGAGCAGTACTTC
13 | TRBJ2-7 | . | . | TRBV6-6 | CASSAGQTYEQYF | TGTGCCAGCAGTGCGGGACAGACCTACGAGCAGTACTTC
16 | TRBJ2-7 | . | TRBD2 | TRBV14 | CASSQDLRAGAHEQYF | TGTGCCAGCAGCCAAGATCTGAGAGCGGGAGCCCACGAGCAGTACTTC
13 | TRBJ2-1 | few | . | TRBV5-1 | CASSGYYDNEQFF | TGCGCCAGCAGCGGATACTATGACAATGAGCAGTTCTTC
15 | TRBJ1-1 | . | . | TRBV11-2 | CASSKSGGMNTEAFF | TGTGCCAGCAGCAAAAGCGGGGGAATGAACACTGAAGCTTTCTTT
14 | TRBJ1-5 | . | TRBD1 | TRBV27 | CASMDRAGNQPQHF | TGTGCCAGTATGGACAGGGCTGGCAATCAGCCCCAGCATTTT
11 | TRBJ1-4 | . | TRBD1 | TRBV28 | CASSISDRVFF | TGTGCCAGCAGTATCAGCGACAGGGTGTTTTTT
16 | TRBJ2-3 | . | TRBD1 | TRBV28 | CASSADREARTDTQYF | TGTGCCAGCAGCGCGGACAGGGAGGCCCGCACGGATACGCAGTATTTT
14 | TRBJ2-2 | . | . | TRBV7-7 | CASSLGRGTGELFF | TGTGCCAGCAGCTTGGGAAGGGGTACCGGGGAGCTGTTTTTT
16 | TRBJ2-3 | . | . | TRBV7-6 | CASSLGWRGTTDTQYF | TGTGCCAGCAGCTTAGGGTGGCGGGGGACAACAGATACGCAGTATTTT
14 | TRBJ2-3 | . | TRBD1 | TRBV19 | CASGGQVPTDTQYF | TGTGCCAGTGGGGGACAGGTTCCCACAGATACGCAGTATTTT
14 | TRBJ2-7 | . | TRBD1 | TRBV4-1 | CASSQGDRAHEQYF | TGCGCCAGCAGCCAAGGGGACAGGGCCCACGAGCAGTACTTC
16 | TRBJ2-1 | . | TRBD2 | TRBV7-9 | CASSGPKRESYNEQFF | TGTGCCAGCAGCGGCCCAAAGCGGGAGTCATACAATGAGCAGTTCTTC
14 | TRBJ2-7 | . | . | TRBV5-5 | CASMFGGAWSEQYF | TGTGCCAGCATGTTTGGGGGGGCATGGTCCGAGCAGTACTTC
13 | TRBJ1-1 | . | TRBD1 | TRBV5-1 | CASGQGVGTEAFF | TGCGCCAGCGGACAGGGGGTAGGGACTGAAGCTTTCTTT
14 | TRBJ1-2 | . | TRBD1 | TRBV5-1 | CASSVGQGGYGYTF | TGCGCCAGCAGCGTGGGACAGGGCGGCTATGGCTACACCTTC
13 | TRBJ1-4 | . | . | TRBV6-6 | CASSLGANEKLFF | TGTGCCAGCAGTTTGGGGGCAAATGAAAAACTGTTTTTT
16 | TRBJ2-7 | . | TRBD2 | TRBV4-2 | CASSLTSGGHSYEQYF | TGTGCCAGCAGCCTCACTAGCGGGGGGCATTCCTACGAGCAGTACTTC
18 | TRBJ2-5 | . | TRBD2 | TRBV18 | CASSPPRGRETIQETQYF | TGTGCCAGCTCACCACCCAGAGGGCGGGAGACCATCCAAGAGACCCAGTACTTC
14 | TRBJ1-5 | . | TRBD1 | TRBV6-1 | CASSSRGPNQPQHF | TGTGCCAGCAGTTCCAGGGGGCCCAATCAGCCCCAGCATTTT
13 | TRBJ2-5 | . | . | TRBV2 | CASSLDFGETQYF | TGTGCCAGCAGTCTAGATTTTGGGGAGACCCAGTACTTC
14 | TRBJ2-5 | . | TRBD2 | TRBV19 | CASSTASGGKTQYF | TGTGCCAGTAGTACGGCTAGCGGGGGGAAGACCCAGTACTTC
17 | TRBJ1-1 | few | TRBD1 | TRBV11-2 | CASSYWTGTMGNTEAFF | TGTGCCAGCAGCTACTGGACAGGAACGATGGGGAACACTGAAGCTTTCTTT
17 | TRBJ2-3 | . | TRBD1 | TRBV15 | CATSRAYRTGITDTQYF | TGTGCCACCAGCAGAGCCTACAGGACAGGGATCACAGATACGCAGTATTTT
14 | TRBJ1-2 | . | TRBD1 | TRBV10-3 | CAISGDRGLYGYTF | TGTGCCATCAGTGGGGACAGGGGGCTCTATGGCTACACCTTC
16 | TRBJ2-3 | . | TRBD1 | TRBV15 | CATSRDRGASTDTQYF | TGTGCCACCAGCAGGGACAGGGGTGCTAGCACAGATACGCAGTATTTT
13 | TRBJ1-2 | . | . | TRBV10-3 | CAISDSQGWGYTF | TGTGCCATCAGTGATTCGCAGGGTTGGGGCTACACCTTC
14 | TRBJ2-5 | . | TRBD2 | TRBV7-9 | CASSLEWEGETQYF | TGTGCCAGCAGCTTAGAGTGGGAGGGAGAGACCCAGTACTTC
14 | TRBJ2-1 | . | . | TRBV6-5 | CASRPGLLINEQFF | TGTGCCAGCAGACCGGGACTCCTTATCAATGAGCAGTTCTTC
15 | TRBJ2-7 | . | TRBD2 | TRBV15 | CATSPGLADSYEQYF | TGTGCCACCAGCCCGGGACTAGCGGACTCCTACGAGCAGTACTTC